Listed below are T cell receptor beta chains from one sample, sequenced in a study of blood T cell repertoires in COVID-19. Method: immunoSEQ multiplex PCR; TCRdb's copy keeps in-frame clones and lacks some. This table holds 20,000 to 30,000 clones, roughly 94% found once. The sequencing input was peripheral blood. The receptor source for this set is a man between 65 and 79 years old with active COVID-19. The CDR3 runs from the conserved cysteine through the conserved F or W. The D gene is left open where the match is weak. Part of the rows lack a size; the others show once, few, many or a class for expanded clones.

v_call	d_call	j_call	clone_size	cdr3_nt	cdr3_aa
TRBV9	-	TRBJ2-3	-	TGTGCCAGCAGCCCCAGACTCAAAACGGATACGCAGTATTTT	CASSPRLKTDTQYF
TRBV28	-	TRBJ2-5	-	TGTGCCAGCAGGACAGGTCCTTTGGAGACCCAGTACTTC	CASRTGPLETQYF
TRBV28	-	TRBJ1-3	-	TGTGCCAGCACCGGCTTAAATGGGCTTAGTGGAAACACCATATATTTT	CASTGLNGLSGNTIYF
TRBV9	TRBD2	TRBJ2-2	-	TGTGCCAGCAGCCGGGGAAGCGGGATGAACACCGGGGAGCTGTTTTTT	CASSRGSGMNTGELFF
TRBV28	TRBD2	TRBJ2-7	few	TGTGCCAGCAGTTTTGGGACAATAGCGGGAGTCCCCTACGAGCAGTACTTC	CASSFGTIAGVPYEQYF
TRBV7-2	TRBD2	TRBJ2-5	-	TGTGCCAGCAGCTTAGGCTTTACAGCGGGGCAAGAGACCCAGTACTTC	CASSLGFTAGQETQYF
TRBV24-1	TRBD2	TRBJ2-1	-	TGTGCCACCAGTGATGGCGGGAGGGGAATAAATGAGCAGTTCTTC	CATSDGGRGINEQFF
TRBV29-1	-	TRBJ2-2	-	TGCAGCGTTGGTCGCACCGGGGAGCTGTTTTTT	CSVGRTGELFF
TRBV7-9	TRBD1	TRBJ2-1	-	TGTGCCAGCAGATCCCTCGGGACAGATCGATCCTACAATGAGCAGTTCTTC	CASRSLGTDRSYNEQFF
TRBV12-2	-	TRBJ2-7	-	TGTGCAAGTCGCTTAGGCGCTCGTACTCCTATTGCCTACGAGCAGTACTTC	CASRLGARTPIAYEQYF
TRBV6-5	-	TRBJ2-7	-	-	CASSSSTGTYYEQYF
TRBV7-2	TRBD1	TRBJ2-7	once	TGTGCCAGCAGCTTAACTGACAGGGTCACCTACGAGCAGTACTTC	CASSLTDRVTYEQYF
TRBV19	-	TRBJ1-2	-	TGTGCCAGTAAGGGGAACAGGGAATCCTATGGCTACACCTTC	CASKGNRESYGYTF
TRBV7-2	TRBD1	TRBJ2-7	-	TGTGCCAGCAGCCCTGCCGGGACAGCTTCCTACGAGCAGTACTTC	CASSPAGTASYEQYF
TRBV4-3	-	TRBJ2-3	-	TGCGCCAGCAGCCAAGTAATGACTCCGTCTAGCACAGATACGCAGTATTTT	CASSQVMTPSSTDTQYF
TRBV6-2/TRBV6-3	-	TRBJ2-1	-	TGTGCCAGCAGTTCCCCGGCCGCGCGGGGCTGGTATGAGCAGTTCTTC	CASSSPAARGWYEQFF
TRBV19	TRBD1	TRBJ2-6	-	TGTGCCAGTACCATGGGGACAGGGGGCTTAACTGGGGCCAACGTCCTGACTTTC	CASTMGTGGLTGANVLTF
TRBV7-2	-	TRBJ2-2	once	TGTGCCAGCAGCCGGAGGGGGGGATCGCGGACCGGGGAGCTGTTTTTT	CASSRRGGSRTGELFF
TRBV11-2	TRBD1	TRBJ2-5	-	TGTGCCAGCAGCCCGGCACAGGGGCAAGAGACCCAGTACTTC	CASSPAQGQETQYF
TRBV24-1	TRBD2	TRBJ2-1	-	TGTGCCACCAGTGATCTCAGCGGGGGGGCCTACAATGAGCAGTTCTTC	CATSDLSGGAYNEQFF
TRBV7-2	TRBD1	TRBJ2-7	-	TGTGCCAGCAGCCCGAGGGGGACAGGGCTTAACCCCCACTACGAGCAGTACTTC	CASSPRGTGLNPHYEQYF
TRBV30	-	TRBJ1-1	-	TGTGCCTGGGTGGGGCGGGGGGCTGTTGTTAGTGAAGCTTTCTTT	CAWVGRGAVVSEAFF
TRBV27	-	TRBJ1-6	-	TGTGCCAGCAGTTTATCGGTTCACTACCAACTCGCCACCCTCCACTTT	CASSLSVHYQLATLHF
TRBV9	TRBD2	TRBJ2-3	-	TGTGCCAGCAGCCCCGGACTAGCGGATACCACAGATACGCAGTATTTT	CASSPGLADTTDTQYF
TRBV5-6	TRBD1	TRBJ1-6	-	TGTGCCAGCAGACTCACAGGGGGCGTTTCACCCCTCCACTTT	CASRLTGGVSPLHF
TRBV7-7	TRBD2	TRBJ2-5	-	TGTGCCAGCAGTTTCTCGGGCGGGAGGGGGCAAGAGACCCAGTACTTC	CASSFSGGRGQETQYF
TRBV5-4	TRBD1	TRBJ2-5	once	TGTGCCAGCAGCTTGACTTGGACAGGGCAAGAGACCCAGTACTTC	CASSLTWTGQETQYF
TRBV27	TRBD2	TRBJ2-5	-	TGTGCCAGCAGTCTCACCGGTGCCGCGGGGGGTTCAACTACCCAGTACTTC	CASSLTGAAGGSTTQYF
TRBV28	TRBD1	TRBJ2-3	-	TGTGCCAGCAGTTCATGGGCAACAGGGGGAACAGATACGCAGTATTTT	CASSSWATGGTDTQYF
TRBV5-1	TRBD2	TRBJ2-5	few	TGCGCCAGCAGCTCTCAGCGGGGGGGCCGCCAGACCCAGTACTTC	CASSSQRGGRQTQYF
TRBV27	TRBD2	TRBJ2-5	once	TGTGCCAGCAGTCAACTAGCGGGGGTTGTTGGGACCCAGTACTTC	CASSQLAGVVGTQYF
TRBV7-9	TRBD2	TRBJ2-7	-	TGTGCCAGCACCGCTCCACTAGCGGGAGGGCCCTACGAGCAGTACTTC	CASTAPLAGGPYEQYF
TRBV27	-	TRBJ1-5	-	TGTGCCACCCCTTCCAGGACAGAGATAAGCAATCAGCCCCAGCATTTT	CATPSRTEISNQPQHF
TRBV28	-	TRBJ1-2	-	TGTGCCAGCAGTTTCTTACAGGGAGGGAGGGGTGGCTACACCTTC	CASSFLQGGRGGYTF
TRBV28	-	TRBJ2-1	-	TGTGCCAGCGGGGACACAGGGAGCTCCTACAATGAGCAGTTCTTC	CASGDTGSSYNEQFF
TRBV18	-	TRBJ2-5	-	TGTGCCAGCTCACCAAGCCAGGGGGAGACCCAGTACTTC	CASSPSQGETQYF
TRBV18	TRBD2	TRBJ2-2	-	TGTGCCAGCTCACCAGGCCTAGCGGGCGGCGGGGAGCTGTTTTTT	CASSPGLAGGGELFF
TRBV29-1	-	TRBJ2-5	-	TGCAGCGTTGAAGTGGGCCCCGATGGCACCCAGTACTTC	CSVEVGPDGTQYF
TRBV12-3/TRBV12-4	TRBD2	TRBJ2-7	once	TGTGCCAGCAGTCTGGGGACTAGTGAGCAGTACTTC	CASSLGTSEQYF
TRBV5-1	-	TRBJ2-7	few	TGCGCCAGCAGCTTGACAGGGGGACTAAGTAAGCAGTACTTC	CASSLTGGLSKQYF
TRBV7-8	TRBD2	TRBJ2-5	once	TGTGCCAGCAGCACCAGGACTAGCTCAGGAGAGACCCAGTACTTC	CASSTRTSSGETQYF
TRBV18	TRBD2	TRBJ2-3	-	TGTGCCAGCTCACCACGGAGCGGGAGGGCCGGGGTGGATACGCAGTATTTT	CASSPRSGRAGVDTQYF
TRBV4-2	-	TRBJ2-7	-	TGTGCCAGCAGCCAAACCCTGGGGCTTGCCTACGAGCAGTACTTC	CASSQTLGLAYEQYF
TRBV24-1	-	TRBJ2-7	-	TGTGCCACCAGTGATAACGGGAGAGCGTACGAGCAGTACTTC	CATSDNGRAYEQYF
TRBV19	TRBD2	TRBJ2-2	-	TGTGCCAGTAGCGCTAGCGGGAGAAACACCGGGGAGCTGTTTTTT	CASSASGRNTGELFF
TRBV11-2	TRBD1	TRBJ2-7	-	TGTGCCAGCAGCTTCGACCGGGGACAGGGGATCTACGAGCAGTACTTC	CASSFDRGQGIYEQYF
TRBV27	-	TRBJ1-5	-	TGTGCCAGCAGACTTACGGACAGAGGGCCCCAGCATTTT	CASRLTDRGPQHF
TRBV9	-	TRBJ2-3	-	TGTGCCAGCAGCGTAGCTCACGGGGGCACAGATACGCAGTATTTT	CASSVAHGGTDTQYF
TRBV11-3	TRBD2	TRBJ2-1	-	TGTGCCAGCAGCTTAGTTGGGACTAGCGGGGCTGAGCAGTTCTTC	CASSLVGTSGAEQFF
TRBV11-2	TRBD1	TRBJ1-2	-	TGTGCCAGCCACCCCGGGACAGGGGGAAACTTTGGCGGCTACACCTTC	CASHPGTGGNFGGYTF
TRBV6-5	-	TRBJ1-3	-	TGTGCCAGCAGTTACTCGGTGTCGGCTGGAAACACCATATATTTT	CASSYSVSAGNTIYF
TRBV2	-	TRBJ2-7	-	TGTGCCAGCAGTCCCATCCGAGGGGAGCAGTACTTC	CASSPIRGEQYF
TRBV4-2	TRBD1	TRBJ2-2	-	TGTGCCAGCAGCCAAACGGGACAGGTCTGGACCGGGGAGCTGTTTTTT	CASSQTGQVWTGELFF
TRBV28	TRBD1	TRBJ1-2	once	TGTGCCAGCAGTACATCCCCGGGACAGGGGTTTGGCTACACCTTC	CASSTSPGQGFGYTF
TRBV19	TRBD2	TRBJ2-1	-	TGTGCCAGTACCACGACTAGCGGGAGGGCCAGGTCCTACAATGAGCAGTTCTTC	CASTTTSGRARSYNEQFF
TRBV5-1	-	TRBJ2-7	-	TGCGCCAGCAGCTCTCAGGGGAACCCCTACGAGCAGTACTTC	CASSSQGNPYEQYF
TRBV5-1	TRBD2	TRBJ2-7	once	TGCGCCAGCAGCCACGGGACTAGCGGATACTACGAGCAGTACTTC	CASSHGTSGYYEQYF
TRBV30	-	TRBJ2-6	-	TGTGCCTGGAGTTTCCACTCTGGGGCCAACGTCCTGACTTTC	CAWSFHSGANVLTF
TRBV5-5	TRBD1	TRBJ2-1	-	TGTGCCAGCAGCTTGGTCGGACAGGGTTACAATGAGCAGTTCTTC	CASSLVGQGYNEQFF